The 3 T cell receptor beta chains given below trace back to one sample, sequenced in a study of blood T cell repertoires in COVID-19. TCRdb keeps only in-frame clones here, not all; method: immunoSEQ multiplex PCR. Of tens of thousands of clones in the sample, approximately 80% were seen once. The sample taken for sequencing was peripheral blood. The receptors originated from an elderly man with acute or convalescent COVID-19.

The CDR3 loop is CSVEGTSGVRAYNEQFF. CDR3 nucleotide sequence: TGCAGCGTTGAGGGGACTAGCGGGGTAAGGGCCTACAATGAGCAGTTCTTC. The chain employs TRBV29-1 and TRBJ2-1; 13 bases fit TRBD2. CDR1 is SQVTM, CDR2 ANQGSEA, per germline. The CDR3 loop spans 17 amino acids. V was clipped by 3 bases and J by 2 bases; unmatched bases: 7.

This chain links TRBV5-6 with TRBJ1-1; 9 positions agree with TRBD1. Germline V CDR1 and CDR2: SGHDT, YYEEEE. V dropped 5 bases and J dropped 5; count of bases not matched to a gene: 7. The CDR3 is 14 amino acids. The CDR3 DNA reads TGTGCCAGCAGGCTGACAGGGGGGAAAACTGAAGCTTTCTTT. Its protein is CASRLTGGKTEAFF.

This chain joins TRBV10-1 and TRBJ2-3, with 9 nucleotides matching TRBD2. Germline values: CDR1 WNHNN, CDR2 SYGVQD (reference sequence). This CDR3 has 15 amino acids. The V gene end was trimmed by 3 bases and the J gene end by 2 bases; junction bases not matched to a gene: 3. The CDR3 is CASSETSGHTDTQYF. CDR3 sequence (DNA): TGCGCCAGCAGTGAAACTAGCGGGCACACAGATACGCAGTATTTT.